This record concerns one T cell receptor (beta chain) sequence. TCRdb's table, derived via immunoSEQ multiplex PCR, lists solely in-frame clones and lacks some. Of just over 35,000 clones in the sample, approximately 89% were seen once. CDR3 length: 11 residues. CDR1 is GTSNPN, CDR2 SVGIG, per germline (reference sequence). Between the trimmed V and J ends, which lost 6 bases and 7 bases, there was a span of 10 bases. This sample was taken from a study of T cell changes during pregnancy in multiple sclerosis. The J gene is TRBJ2-4, the V gene TRBV30; TRBD1 is a possible D gene (6 bases). The receptor comes from a female donor in good health, enrolled as a control in a pregnancy study. The sample was CD4+ T cells from peripheral blood mononuclear cells, taken after pregnancy. The CDR3 protein is CACSQGNIQYF. The CDR3 DNA reads as TGTGCCTGCTCACAGGGTAACATTCAGTACTTC.